This TCR beta chain is drawn from a study of long-term antiretroviral therapy in people with HIV. Sequencing used immunoSEQ v3.0 at survey level. This table comes from immunoSEQ multiplex PCR, and its TCRdb copy is limited to in-frame clones, with some not included. The data hold fewer than 45,000 clones, with about 95% observed a single time. Points on this clone: The antigen is not known.

Trimming took 8 bases from V and 4 from J, leaving 15 bases between them. Germline loops: CDR1 SQVTM, CDR2 ANQGSEA. The CDR3 runs 12 residues. Broader study findings: Pre-ART expanded TRB clones stayed dominant throughout, though often decreasing after ART.

This material consisted of unsorted PBMCs, taken 3.7 years after starting antiretroviral therapy. The chain links TRBV29-1 to TRBJ2-7, with D unclear. The sequence came from a woman aged 45 to 65 with HIV. The DNA for the CDR3 is TGCAGCATTTCCCTCCCCGGTTACGAGCAGTACTTC. It yields the protein CSISLPGYEQYF.